The 6 T cell receptor beta chains given below trace back to one sample, sequenced in a study of OX40 agonist ivuxolimab in advanced cancers. Using immunoSEQ multiplex PCR, the repertoire was profiled, and TCRdb retains in-frame clones only, with some absent. The table records fewer than 30,000 clones, around 90% of them present only once. The sample here was CD4+ or CD8+ T cells sorted from blood, taken in a trial of the OX40 agonist ivuxolimab. Receptor source: an adult with an advanced solid tumor such as melanoma, head and neck, liver or kidney cancer.

V gene TRBV7-2 combines with J gene TRBJ2-1; 12 nucleotides line up with TRBD2. The CDR3 is made up of 14 amino acids. Germline CDR1 reads SGHTA; CDR2 reads FQGNSA. J lost 8 bases, V lost 3 bases, and 2 bases had no gene match. The CDR3 sequence is CASSLLAGGDEQFF. The CDR3 DNA reads as TGTGCCAGCAGCTTGCTAGCGGGGGGGGATGAGCAGTTCTTC.

V gene TRBV28 combines with J gene TRBJ1-1; D is possibly TRBD1 (5 bases). The V gene's germline CDR1 is MDHEN and CDR2 SYDVKM. CDR3 length: 14 residues. V was trimmed by 5 bases and J by 4 bases, leaving 14 bases between them. The CDR3 here is CASSLHTGSTEAFF. The CDR3 region has the DNA TGTGCCAGCAGTCTGCATACAGGTTCCACTGAAGCTTTCTTT.

V gene TRBV10-1 combines with J gene TRBJ1-1; D not resolved. The CDR3 totals 17 residues. V shed 0 bases and J shed 3 bases, with 17 bases lying between them. The germline gives CDR1 WNHNN, CDR2 SYGVQD (reference sequence). CDR3 coding DNA: TGCGCCAGCAGTGAGTCCCCGAGGGCCCTGGGCGACACTGAAGCTTTCTTT. Translation: CASSESPRALGDTEAFF.

This chain joins TRBV4-1 and TRBJ2-1, with a weak D call TRBD1 (6 bases). Trimming pared 3 bases from V and 8 bases from J, leaving 14 bases between. Per the germline V gene, CDR1 is MGHRA and CDR2 is YSYEKL. The CDR3 covers 14 residues. The CDR3 coding sequence is TGCGCCAGCAGCCATGTAAGCAGGGGCGATGAGCAGTTCTTC. This gives the protein CASSHVSRGDEQFF.

The chain links TRBV9 to TRBJ2-3; 10 bases map to TRBD2. Losses at the gene ends were 0 bases for V and 2 bases for J; bases not matched to a gene: 9. The CDR3 has 18 residues. Germline-derived CDR1 and CDR2 are SGDLS and YYNGEE. CDR3 in DNA: TGTGCCAGCAGCGTAGCGACACCACTAGCGGGATTCACAGATACGCAGTATTTT. It specifies CASSVATPLAGFTDTQYF.

This sequence joins TRBV30 and TRBJ2-3; possible D gene TRBD2, 6 bases. The CDR3 totals 14 residues. The germline CDR1 and CDR2 sequences are GTSNPN and SVGIG (reference sequence). The ends were cut back, 5 bases at V and 7 bases at J, with 19 bases in the middle. CDR3 sequence reads: CAWARRDFSYTQYF. The CDR3 coding sequence is TGTGCCTGGGCTCGTAGGGACTTTTCATATACGCAGTATTTT.